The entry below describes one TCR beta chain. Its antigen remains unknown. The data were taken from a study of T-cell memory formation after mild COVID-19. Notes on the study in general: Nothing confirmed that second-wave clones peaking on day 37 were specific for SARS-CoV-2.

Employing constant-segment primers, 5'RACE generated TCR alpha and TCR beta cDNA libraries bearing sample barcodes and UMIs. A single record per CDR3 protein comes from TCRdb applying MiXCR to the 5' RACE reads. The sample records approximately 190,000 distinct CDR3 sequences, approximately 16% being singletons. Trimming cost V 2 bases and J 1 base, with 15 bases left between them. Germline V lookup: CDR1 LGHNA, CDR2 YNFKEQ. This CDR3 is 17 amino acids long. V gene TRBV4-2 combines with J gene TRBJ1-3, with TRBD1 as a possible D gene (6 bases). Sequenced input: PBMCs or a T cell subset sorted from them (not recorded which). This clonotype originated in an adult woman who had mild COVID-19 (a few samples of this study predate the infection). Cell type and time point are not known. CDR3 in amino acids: CASSQSANRDSGNTIYF. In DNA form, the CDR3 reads TGTGCCAGCAGCCAAAGTGCTAACAGGGATTCTGGAAACACCATATATTTT.